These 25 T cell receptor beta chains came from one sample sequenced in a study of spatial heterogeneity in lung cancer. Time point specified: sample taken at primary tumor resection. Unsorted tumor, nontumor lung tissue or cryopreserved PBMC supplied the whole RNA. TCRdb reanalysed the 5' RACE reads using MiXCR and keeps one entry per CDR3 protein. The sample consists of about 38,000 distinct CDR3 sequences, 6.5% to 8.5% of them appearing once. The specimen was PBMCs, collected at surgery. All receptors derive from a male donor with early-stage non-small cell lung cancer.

The CDR3 reads CASTRLKGRELYNEQFF. The CDR3 DNA sequence: TGTGCCAGCACCCGCCTAAAAGGGCGGGAGCTCTACAATGAGCAGTTCTTC. This chain joins TRBV14 and TRBJ2-1; 7 bases map to TRBD2. V trimming: 7 bases; J trimming: 3 bases; junction bases outside the gene matches: 15. The CDR3 extends over 17 amino acids. From germline, CDR1 is SGHDN and CDR2 FVKESK.

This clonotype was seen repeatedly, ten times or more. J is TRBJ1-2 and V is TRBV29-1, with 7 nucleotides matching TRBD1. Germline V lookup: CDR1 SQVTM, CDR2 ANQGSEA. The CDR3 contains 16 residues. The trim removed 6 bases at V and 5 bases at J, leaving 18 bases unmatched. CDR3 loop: CSVRDSAGPYDYGYTF. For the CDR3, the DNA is TGCAGCGTCCGGGACAGCGCAGGGCCCTATGATTATGGCTACACCTTC.

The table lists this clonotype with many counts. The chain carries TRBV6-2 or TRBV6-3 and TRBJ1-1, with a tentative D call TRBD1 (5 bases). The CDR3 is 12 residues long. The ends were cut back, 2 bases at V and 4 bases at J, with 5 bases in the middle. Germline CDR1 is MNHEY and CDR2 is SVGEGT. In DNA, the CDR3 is TGTGCCAGCAGTTACGGGGGCACTGAAGCTTTCTTT. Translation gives CASSYGGTEAFF.

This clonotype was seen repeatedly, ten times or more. The CDR3 DNA is TGTGCCAGCAGTTACCTGCGAGCGGGGGGTTCAAAAGAGACCCAGTACTTC. Protein sequence: CASSYLRAGGSKETQYF. The rearrangement uses TRBV6-6 and TRBJ2-5; 9 positions match TRBD2. Germline values: CDR1 MNHNY, CDR2 SVGAGI (reference sequence). This CDR3 contains 17 residues. V shed 2 bases, J shed 3 bases, and the junction held 10 bases outside the gene matches.

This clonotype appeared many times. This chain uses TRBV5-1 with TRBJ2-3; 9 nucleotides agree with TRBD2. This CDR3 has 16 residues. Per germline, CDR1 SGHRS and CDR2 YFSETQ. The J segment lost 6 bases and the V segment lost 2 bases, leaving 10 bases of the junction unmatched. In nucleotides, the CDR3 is TGCGCCAGCAGCTTCAGGGGACTAGCAATATCCGATACGCAGTATTTT. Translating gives CASSFRGLAISDTQYF.

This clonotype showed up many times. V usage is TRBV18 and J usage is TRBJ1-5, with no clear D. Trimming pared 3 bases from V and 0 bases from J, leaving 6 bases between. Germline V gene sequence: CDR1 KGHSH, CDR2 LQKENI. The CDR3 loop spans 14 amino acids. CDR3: CASSPVDSNQPQHF. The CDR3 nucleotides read TGTGCCAGCTCACCGGTCGATAGCAATCAGCCCCAGCATTTT.

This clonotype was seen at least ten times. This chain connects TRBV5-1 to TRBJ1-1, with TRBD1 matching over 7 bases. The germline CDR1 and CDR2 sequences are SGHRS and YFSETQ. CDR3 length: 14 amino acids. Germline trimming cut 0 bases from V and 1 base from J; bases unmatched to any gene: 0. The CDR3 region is CASSLDRGNTEAFF. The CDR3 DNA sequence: TGCGCCAGCAGCTTGGACAGGGGGAACACTGAAGCTTTCTTT.

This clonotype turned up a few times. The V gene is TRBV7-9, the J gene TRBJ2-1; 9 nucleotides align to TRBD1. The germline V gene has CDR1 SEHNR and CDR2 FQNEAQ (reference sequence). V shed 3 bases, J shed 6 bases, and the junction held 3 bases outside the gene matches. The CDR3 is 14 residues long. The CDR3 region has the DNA TGTGCCAGCAGCTTCTCGGGACAGGGCAATGAGCAGTTCTTC. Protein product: CASSFSGQGNEQFF.

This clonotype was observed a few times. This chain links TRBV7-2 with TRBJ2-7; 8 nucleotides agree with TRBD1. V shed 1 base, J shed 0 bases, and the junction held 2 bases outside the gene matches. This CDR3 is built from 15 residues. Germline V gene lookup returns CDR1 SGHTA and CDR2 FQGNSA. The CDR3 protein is CASSLGTGISYEQYF. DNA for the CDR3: TGTGCCAGCAGCTTAGGGACAGGGATCTCCTACGAGCAGTACTTC.

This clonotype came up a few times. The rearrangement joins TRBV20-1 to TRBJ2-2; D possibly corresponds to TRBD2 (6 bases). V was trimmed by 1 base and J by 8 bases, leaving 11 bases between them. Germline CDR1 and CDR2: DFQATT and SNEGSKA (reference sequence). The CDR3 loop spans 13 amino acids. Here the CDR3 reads CSARARGTGELFF. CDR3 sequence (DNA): TGCAGTGCTAGAGCCAGAGGGACTGGGGAGCTGTTTTTT.

The CDR3 reads CASSYSKSPLHF. In DNA, the CDR3 is TGTGCCAGCAGTTACTCAAAATCACCCCTCCACTTT. The genes are TRBV6-5 and TRBJ1-6; the D is unclear. This CDR3 has 12 amino acids. Trimming removed 0 bases from V and 10 bases from J, with 4 bases in between. Germline assignment: CDR1 MNHEY and CDR2 SVGAGI.

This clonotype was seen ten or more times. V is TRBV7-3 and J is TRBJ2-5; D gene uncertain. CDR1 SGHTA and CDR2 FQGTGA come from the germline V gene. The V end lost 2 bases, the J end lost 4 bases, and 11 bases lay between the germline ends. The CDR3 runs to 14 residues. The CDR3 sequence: CASSLGQHTETQYF. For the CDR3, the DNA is TGTGCCAGCAGCTTAGGCCAGCACACAGAGACCCAGTACTTC. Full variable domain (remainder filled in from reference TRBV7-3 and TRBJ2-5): GAGVSQTPSNKVTEKGKYVELRCDPISGHTALYWYRQSLGQGPEFLIYFQGTGAADDSGLPNDRFFAVRPEGSVSTLKIQRTERGDSAVYLCASSLGQHTETQYFGPGTRLLVL.

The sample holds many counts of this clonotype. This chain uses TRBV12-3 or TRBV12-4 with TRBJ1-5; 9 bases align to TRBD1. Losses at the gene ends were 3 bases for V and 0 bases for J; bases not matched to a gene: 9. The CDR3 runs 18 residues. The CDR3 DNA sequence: TGTGCCAGCAGTTTGGGGACAGGGCCGCGCCATAGCAATCAGCCCCAGCATTTT. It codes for CASSLGTGPRHSNQPQHF.

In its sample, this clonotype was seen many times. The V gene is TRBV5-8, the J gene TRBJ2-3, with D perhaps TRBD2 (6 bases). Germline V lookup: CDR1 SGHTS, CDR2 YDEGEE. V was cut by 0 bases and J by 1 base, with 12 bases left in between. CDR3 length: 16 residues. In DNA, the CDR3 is TGTGCCAGCAGCTTGGTCGAAGCTAGCGGCACAGATACGCAGTATTTT. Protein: CASSLVEASGTDTQYF.

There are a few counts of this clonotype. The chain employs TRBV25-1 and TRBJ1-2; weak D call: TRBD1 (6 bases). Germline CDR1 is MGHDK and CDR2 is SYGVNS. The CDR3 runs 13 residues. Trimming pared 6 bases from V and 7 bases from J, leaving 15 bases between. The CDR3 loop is CASRGTGTGGYTF. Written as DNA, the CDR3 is TGTGCCAGCAGAGGAACAGGGACCGGTGGCTACACCTTC.

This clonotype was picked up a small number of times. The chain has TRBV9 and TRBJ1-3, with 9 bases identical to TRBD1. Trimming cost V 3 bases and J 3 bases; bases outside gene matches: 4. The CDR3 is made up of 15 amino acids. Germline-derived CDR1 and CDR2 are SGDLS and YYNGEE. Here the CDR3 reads CASSARDRDGNTIYF. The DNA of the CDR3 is TGTGCCAGCAGCGCTCGGGACAGGGATGGAAACACCATATATTTT.

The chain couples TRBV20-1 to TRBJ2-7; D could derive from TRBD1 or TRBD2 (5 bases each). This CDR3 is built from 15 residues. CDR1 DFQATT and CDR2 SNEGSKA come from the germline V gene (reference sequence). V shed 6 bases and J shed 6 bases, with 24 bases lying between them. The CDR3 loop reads CSAPKLGTGPGEQYF. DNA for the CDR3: TGCAGTGCCCCAAAGTTGGGGACCGGCCCGGGCGAGCAGTACTTC.

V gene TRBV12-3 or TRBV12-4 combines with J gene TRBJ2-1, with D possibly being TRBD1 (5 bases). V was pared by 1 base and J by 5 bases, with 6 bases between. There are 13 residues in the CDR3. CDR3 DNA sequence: TGTGCCAGCAGTTTAGAAGGGGACAATGAGCAGTTCTTC. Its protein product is CASSLEGDNEQFF.

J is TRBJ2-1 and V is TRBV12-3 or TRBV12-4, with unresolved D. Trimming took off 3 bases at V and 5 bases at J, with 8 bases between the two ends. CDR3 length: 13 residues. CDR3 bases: TGTGCCAGCAGTTTTGGGCCCAACAATGAGCAGTTCTTC. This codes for CASSFGPNNEQFF.

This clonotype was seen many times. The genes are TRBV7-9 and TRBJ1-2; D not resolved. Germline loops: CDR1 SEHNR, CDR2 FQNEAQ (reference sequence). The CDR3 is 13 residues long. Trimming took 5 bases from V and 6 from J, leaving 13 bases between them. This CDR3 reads CASSPPGLDGYTF. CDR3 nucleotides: TGTGCCAGCAGCCCCCCGGGCTTGGATGGCTACACCTTC. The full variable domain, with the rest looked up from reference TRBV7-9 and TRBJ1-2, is DTGVSQNPRHKITKRGQNVTFRCDPISEHNRLYWYRQTLGQGPEFLTYFQNEAQLEKSRLLSDRFSAERPKGSFSTLEIQRTEQGDSAMYLCASSPPGLDGYTFGSGTRLTVV.

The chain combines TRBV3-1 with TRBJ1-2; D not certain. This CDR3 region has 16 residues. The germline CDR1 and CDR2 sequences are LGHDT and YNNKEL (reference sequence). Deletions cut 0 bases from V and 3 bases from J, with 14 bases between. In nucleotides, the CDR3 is TGTGCCAGCAGCCAAGACCCCCGACCGGTCTACTATGGCTACACCTTC. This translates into CASSQDPRPVYYGYTF.

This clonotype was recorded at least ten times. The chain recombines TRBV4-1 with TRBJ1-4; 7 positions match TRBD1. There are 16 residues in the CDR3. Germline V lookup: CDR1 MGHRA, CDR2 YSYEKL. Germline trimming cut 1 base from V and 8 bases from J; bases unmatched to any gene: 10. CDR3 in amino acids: CASSQGDDRVDEKLFF. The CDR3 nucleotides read TGCGCCAGCAGCCAAGGGGACGACAGGGTGGACGAAAAACTGTTTTTT.

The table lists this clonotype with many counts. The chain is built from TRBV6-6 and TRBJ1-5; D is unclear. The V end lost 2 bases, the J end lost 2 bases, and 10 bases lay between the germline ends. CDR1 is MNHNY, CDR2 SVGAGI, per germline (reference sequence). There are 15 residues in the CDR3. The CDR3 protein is CASSYEGSGNQPQHF. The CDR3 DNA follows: TGTGCCAGCAGTTACGAGGGTTCCGGCAATCAGCCCCAGCATTTT.

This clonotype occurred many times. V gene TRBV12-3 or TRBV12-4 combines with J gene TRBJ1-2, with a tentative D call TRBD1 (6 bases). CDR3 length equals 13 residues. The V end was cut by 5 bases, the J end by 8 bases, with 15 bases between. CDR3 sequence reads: CASSLQQGDGYTF. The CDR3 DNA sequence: TGTGCCAGCAGTCTTCAACAGGGTGACGGCTACACCTTC.

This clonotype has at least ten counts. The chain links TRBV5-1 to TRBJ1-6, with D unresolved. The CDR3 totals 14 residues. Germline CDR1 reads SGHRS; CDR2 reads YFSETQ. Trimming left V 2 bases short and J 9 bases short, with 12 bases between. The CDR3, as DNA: TGCGCCAGCAGCTTAGGAGAGGCTGGTTCACCCCTCCACTTT. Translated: CASSLGEAGSPLHF.